The source of this TCR beta chain is a study of cytomegalovirus exposure and HLA in healthy donors. Study as a whole: The Caucasian-associated ancestry cluster held around 81% of around 380 genotyped donors. Study-wide findings and caveats: As a later analysis revealed, most CMV-associated TCR beta chains appeared HLA-restricted. Overall, approximately 180 TCR beta chains were annotated as cytomegalovirus-associated.

A note on this clone: Antigen: not known.

The PCR was carried out with 60 Vbeta primers and 13 Jbeta primers. Profiling relied on immunoSEQ multiplex PCR, and the TCRdb table lists in-frame clones only, not all of them. The sample has around 140,000 clones. Germline assignment: CDR1 SNHLY and CDR2 FYNNEI. The CDR3 extends over 18 amino acids. V was clipped by 2 bases and J by 7 bases; unmatched bases: 11. The TCR sequence derives from a young woman in good health and CMV-seronegative. The chain combines TRBV2 with TRBJ2-1, with 13 bases that match TRBD2. Sequences were obtained from PBMCs. As DNA, the CDR3 is TGTGCCAGCAGTGAATCGGGAGGACTAGCGGGAGTTGTGAATGAGCAGTTCTTC. It codes for CASSESGGLAGVVNEQFF.